This TCR beta chain was identified in a study of radiotherapy plus CTLA-4 blockade in lung cancer. General study results and limits: Among blood TCR repertoires after radiotherapy plus ipilimumab, tumor-derived clones expanded.

Sequenced by immunoSEQ multiplex PCR; TCRdb stores in-frame clones only, minus some. The data hold fewer than 55,000 clones, with approximately 71% observed a single time. Note on this clone: Its antigen remains unknown.

Trimming cost V 3 bases and J 4 bases; bases outside gene matches: 8. Germline loops: CDR1 SGHTA, CDR2 FQGNSA. The length of the CDR3 is 15 residues. The rearrangement links TRBV7-2 to TRBJ2-5; 7 positions match TRBD1. The sequences come from peripheral blood, collected from a patient treated with radiotherapy plus ipilimumab. This clonotype was obtained from a human donor with non-small cell lung cancer whose response to radiotherapy plus ipilimumab could not be evaluated. Here the CDR3 DNA reads TGTGCCAGCAGCTTGGCGCGTACAGGGGCAGAGACCCAGTACTTC. This codes for CASSLARTGAETQYF.